Listed below are T cell receptor beta chains from one sample, sequenced in a study of Tregs in tolerant kidney transplant recipients. TCRdb keeps only in-frame clones here, not all; method: immunoSEQ multiplex PCR. The repertoire has about 87,000 clones, over 85% of them found once; the top ten carry 0.46%. Sequencing used CD4+ T cells from blood, obtained before the transplant. These receptors were obtained from a human donor who received a combined kidney and bone marrow transplant. Each CDR3 is given with its conserved first and last residue. Each record gives: CDR3 length, D gene, J gene, V gene, clone size, CDR3 protein, CDR3 DNA. The D gene is left open where the match is weak. Clone size is shown for a subset of rows, as once, few, many or a class of expanded clone.

cdr3_length: 14
d_call: .
j_call: TRBJ2-7
v_call: TRBV27
clone_size: .
cdr3_aa: CASSLGGISYEQYF
cdr3_nt: TGTGCCAGCAGTTTGGGGGGTATATCCTACGAGCAGTACTTC

cdr3_length: 17
d_call: TRBD2
j_call: TRBJ2-3
v_call: TRBV7-6
clone_size: once
cdr3_aa: CASSLVPSGRAKDTQYF
cdr3_nt: TGTGCCAGCAGCTTAGTCCCTAGCGGGAGGGCCAAAGATACGCAGTATTTT

cdr3_length: 13
d_call: TRBD1
j_call: TRBJ2-5
v_call: TRBV7-3
clone_size: .
cdr3_aa: CASSPRTGNEQYF
cdr3_nt: TGTGCCAGCAGCCCAAGGACAGGGAATGAGCAGTACTTC

cdr3_length: 16
d_call: TRBD2
j_call: TRBJ2-3
v_call: TRBV9
clone_size: .
cdr3_aa: CASSPTSGRGTDTQYF
cdr3_nt: TGTGCCAGCAGCCCTACTAGCGGGAGAGGCACAGATACGCAGTATTTT

cdr3_length: 14
d_call: .
j_call: TRBJ1-2
v_call: TRBV5-4
clone_size: .
cdr3_aa: CASSFQQGNYGYTF
cdr3_nt: TGTGCCAGCAGCTTTCAGCAGGGTAACTATGGCTACACCTTC

cdr3_length: 14
d_call: .
j_call: TRBJ1-1
v_call: TRBV7-2
clone_size: once
cdr3_aa: CASSLDRGTTEAFF
cdr3_nt: TGTGCCAGCAGCTTAGATCGGGGGACGACTGAAGCTTTCTTT

cdr3_length: 15
d_call: TRBD1
j_call: TRBJ2-7
v_call: TRBV2
clone_size: .
cdr3_aa: CASSPDRGTFHEQYF
cdr3_nt: TGTGCCAGCAGCCCCGACAGGGGAACTTTCCACGAGCAGTACTTC

cdr3_length: 14
d_call: .
j_call: TRBJ1-1
v_call: TRBV4-3
clone_size: .
cdr3_aa: CASSAAQADTEAFF
cdr3_nt: TGCGCCAGCAGCGCCGCACAAGCGGACACTGAAGCTTTCTTT

cdr3_length: 14
d_call: TRBD1
j_call: TRBJ1-2
v_call: TRBV18
clone_size: .
cdr3_aa: CASSSGTANYGYTF
cdr3_nt: TGTGCCAGCTCCTCCGGGACAGCTAACTATGGCTACACCTTC

cdr3_length: 14
d_call: .
j_call: TRBJ1-5
v_call: TRBV30
clone_size: .
cdr3_aa: CAWSVLAGDQPQHF
cdr3_nt: TGTGCCTGGAGTGTATTGGCAGGGGATCAGCCCCAGCATTTT

cdr3_length: 14
d_call: TRBD2
j_call: TRBJ2-3
v_call: TRBV5-1
clone_size: .
cdr3_aa: CASSLGLEADTQYF
cdr3_nt: TGCGCCAGCAGCTTAGGACTAGAGGCGGATACGCAGTATTTT

cdr3_length: 14
d_call: .
j_call: TRBJ1-1
v_call: TRBV7-2
clone_size: .
cdr3_aa: CASSLRGGKTEAFF
cdr3_nt: TGTGCCAGCAGCTTAAGAGGGGGTAAAACTGAAGCTTTCTTT

cdr3_length: 15
d_call: TRBD1
j_call: TRBJ1-4
v_call: TRBV5-4
clone_size: .
cdr3_aa: CASSPRTGDNEKLFF
cdr3_nt: TGTGCCAGCAGCCCACGGACAGGGGATAATGAAAAACTGTTTTTT

cdr3_length: 16
d_call: .
j_call: TRBJ1-5
v_call: TRBV11-3
clone_size: .
cdr3_aa: CASSLFGHGPGQPQHF
cdr3_nt: TGTGCCAGCAGCTTATTCGGCCACGGTCCGGGTCAGCCCCAGCATTTT

cdr3_length: 14
d_call: .
j_call: TRBJ1-4
v_call: TRBV29-1
clone_size: .
cdr3_aa: CSVEETRGTEKLFF
cdr3_nt: TGCAGCGTTGAAGAGACCAGGGGTACTGAAAAACTGTTTTTT

cdr3_length: 12
d_call: TRBD1
j_call: TRBJ2-7
v_call: TRBV28
clone_size: .
cdr3_aa: CASTGTAYEQYF
cdr3_nt: TGTGCCAGCACCGGGACAGCCTACGAGCAGTACTTC

cdr3_length: 17
d_call: .
j_call: TRBJ2-1
v_call: TRBV7-2
clone_size: .
cdr3_aa: CASSLSTGTPKGGEQFF
cdr3_nt: TGTGCCAGCAGCTTAAGTACCGGGACACCCAAAGGTGGTGAGCAGTTCTTC

cdr3_length: 15
d_call: TRBD1
j_call: TRBJ2-2
v_call: TRBV28
clone_size: .
cdr3_aa: CASSFRGLNTGELFF
cdr3_nt: TGTGCCAGCAGTTTCAGGGGGCTCAACACCGGGGAGCTGTTTTTT

cdr3_length: 16
d_call: TRBD2
j_call: TRBJ2-3
v_call: TRBV5-4
clone_size: .
cdr3_aa: CASSLTSGGPRDTQYF
cdr3_nt: TGTGCCAGCAGCTTAACTAGCGGGGGCCCTAGGGATACGCAGTATTTT

cdr3_length: 16
d_call: TRBD2
j_call: TRBJ2-3
v_call: TRBV9
clone_size: .
cdr3_aa: CASSVGASGGVDTQYF
cdr3_nt: TGTGCCAGCAGCGTCGGGGCTAGCGGGGGGGTAGATACGCAGTATTTT

cdr3_length: 12
d_call: .
j_call: TRBJ1-2
v_call: TRBV19
clone_size: once
cdr3_aa: CASSFPFFEHTF
cdr3_nt: TGTGCCAGTAGTTTCCCGTTCTTCGAGCACACCTTC

cdr3_length: 16
d_call: TRBD2
j_call: TRBJ2-1
v_call: TRBV7-8
clone_size: .
cdr3_aa: CASSLGGLAGLNEQFF
cdr3_nt: TGTGCCAGCAGCTTGGGGGGACTAGCGGGACTCAATGAGCAGTTCTTC

cdr3_length: 17
d_call: TRBD1
j_call: TRBJ2-4
v_call: TRBV5-1
clone_size: .
cdr3_aa: CASSLSEGTGHKNIQYF
cdr3_nt: TGCGCCAGCAGCTTGAGCGAGGGGACAGGACACAAAAACATTCAGTACTTC

cdr3_length: 14
d_call: TRBD2
j_call: TRBJ2-1
v_call: TRBV6-5
clone_size: .
cdr3_aa: CASSRGGLGNEQFF
cdr3_nt: TGTGCCAGCAGCCGGGGGGGCTTGGGCAATGAGCAGTTCTTC

cdr3_length: 15
d_call: TRBD1
j_call: TRBJ1-6
v_call: TRBV7-8
clone_size: .
cdr3_aa: CASRPGADRISPLHF
cdr3_nt: TGTGCCAGCAGACCCGGGGCGGACAGGATATCACCCCTCCACTTT

cdr3_length: 14
d_call: .
j_call: TRBJ2-7
v_call: TRBV4-1
clone_size: .
cdr3_aa: CASSQPQGTYEQYF
cdr3_nt: TGCGCCAGCAGCCAACCGCAGGGTACCTACGAGCAGTACTTC

cdr3_length: 20
d_call: .
j_call: TRBJ1-3
v_call: TRBV11-2
clone_size: .
cdr3_aa: CASSLERIRGNNLSGNTIYF
cdr3_nt: TGTGCCAGCAGCTTAGAAAGGATCAGGGGCAATAACCTCTCTGGAAACACCATATATTTT

cdr3_length: 15
d_call: .
j_call: TRBJ2-2
v_call: TRBV6-6
clone_size: .
cdr3_aa: CASSWRAPNTGELFF
cdr3_nt: TGTGCCAGCAGTTGGAGGGCGCCCAACACCGGGGAGCTGTTTTTT

cdr3_length: 17
d_call: TRBD2
j_call: TRBJ2-3
v_call: TRBV7-2
clone_size: .
cdr3_aa: CASSSRPLAGSTDTQYF
cdr3_nt: TGTGCCAGCAGCTCCCGGCCCTTAGCGGGGAGCACAGATACGCAGTATTTT

cdr3_length: 15
d_call: .
j_call: TRBJ2-2
v_call: TRBV2
clone_size: .
cdr3_aa: CASSDQHRRTGELFF
cdr3_nt: TGTGCCAGCAGTGACCAGCACAGGCGCACCGGGGAGCTGTTTTTT

cdr3_length: 13
d_call: TRBD2
j_call: TRBJ2-2
v_call: TRBV29-1
clone_size: once
cdr3_aa: CSVLSGGAGELFF
cdr3_nt: TGCAGCGTTCTCTCTGGGGGGGCCGGGGAGCTGTTTTTT

cdr3_length: 11
d_call: .
j_call: TRBJ1-4
v_call: TRBV5-1
clone_size: .
cdr3_aa: CASRGGEKLFF
cdr3_nt: TGCGCCAGCCGGGGTGGTGAAAAACTGTTTTTT

cdr3_length: 15
d_call: TRBD1
j_call: TRBJ2-3
v_call: TRBV7-3
clone_size: .
cdr3_aa: CASSSRPGGTDTQYF
cdr3_nt: TGTGCCAGCAGCTCGCGTCCAGGGGGTACAGATACGCAGTATTTT

cdr3_length: 15
d_call: TRBD2
j_call: TRBJ2-7
v_call: TRBV19
clone_size: .
cdr3_aa: CASSRSGGTTYEQYF
cdr3_nt: TGTGCCAGTAGCAGAAGCGGGGGGACTACTTACGAGCAGTACTTC

cdr3_length: 18
d_call: TRBD1
j_call: TRBJ1-1
v_call: TRBV12-5
clone_size: .
cdr3_aa: CASGLNGQGKGFDTEAFF
cdr3_nt: TGTGCTAGTGGTTTGAATGGACAGGGCAAAGGTTTTGACACTGAAGCTTTCTTT

cdr3_length: 14
d_call: .
j_call: TRBJ2-5
v_call: TRBV7-8
clone_size: .
cdr3_aa: CASSFGTPQETQYF
cdr3_nt: TGTGCCAGCAGCTTCGGGACACCTCAAGAGACCCAGTACTTC

cdr3_length: 12
d_call: .
j_call: TRBJ2-5
v_call: TRBV19
clone_size: .
cdr3_aa: CASSRTRETQYF
cdr3_nt: TGTGCCAGTAGTCGGACACGCGAGACCCAGTACTTC

cdr3_length: 14
d_call: .
j_call: TRBJ2-5
v_call: TRBV5-1
clone_size: .
cdr3_aa: CASKLQYNQETQYF
cdr3_nt: TGCGCCAGCAAGTTGCAGTACAACCAAGAGACCCAGTACTTC

cdr3_length: 13
d_call: .
j_call: TRBJ1-3
v_call: TRBV7-9
clone_size: few
cdr3_aa: CASTGVGGNTIYF
cdr3_nt: TGTGCCAGCACCGGGGTAGGAGGAAACACCATATATTTT

cdr3_length: 13
d_call: .
j_call: TRBJ1-6
v_call: TRBV5-4
clone_size: .
cdr3_aa: CASSLAGVSPLHF
cdr3_nt: TGTGCCAGCAGCTTGGCCGGGGTCTCACCCCTCCACTTT

cdr3_length: 16
d_call: TRBD1
j_call: TRBJ1-2
v_call: TRBV11-2
clone_size: .
cdr3_aa: CASSTGRDRGHGGYTF
cdr3_nt: TGTGCCAGCAGCACCGGCCGGGACAGGGGGCATGGTGGCTACACCTTC

cdr3_length: 14
d_call: TRBD1
j_call: TRBJ2-7
v_call: TRBV5-1
clone_size: .
cdr3_aa: CASSRSGQPYEQYF
cdr3_nt: TGCGCCAGCAGCCGATCGGGACAGCCTTACGAGCAGTACTTC

cdr3_length: 19
d_call: .
j_call: TRBJ2-5
v_call: TRBV7-2
clone_size: .
cdr3_aa: CASSWPKRGSHYSGETQYF
cdr3_nt: TGTGCCAGCAGCTGGCCTAAACGGGGTAGCCACTATAGCGGAGAGACCCAGTACTTC

cdr3_length: 16
d_call: .
j_call: TRBJ2-7
v_call: TRBV7-3
clone_size: once
cdr3_aa: CASSVTGNSGSYEQYF
cdr3_nt: TGTGCCAGCAGCGTAACAGGGAATTCGGGGTCCTACGAGCAGTACTTC